A single sample gave rise to the 21 T cell receptor beta chains below, sequenced in a study of monozygotic twins with inflammatory bowel disease (dated by TCRdb to the late 2010s). Receptors were amplified or captured by 5' RACE. TCRdb names Illumina HiSeq 2500 as the instrument used. After TCRdb reprocessed the reads, each CDR3 protein sequence was kept as one row, without DNA. The sample table gives 330,000 or so distinct CDR3 sequences. Together, the top ten hold 2% to 2.5% of the sample. The sequenced sample was blood. These receptor sequences come from a human donor with ulcerative colitis or Crohn's disease, or a healthy co-twin of an affected twin (not recorded which).

The CDR3 protein is CASSFLTKAGGSTYEQYF. The chain employs TRBV11-1 and TRBJ2-7; absent DNA, TCRdb's TRBD2 call cannot be checked. This CDR3 region has 18 residues. CDR1 is SGHAT, CDR2 FQDESV, per germline (reference sequence).

This chain connects TRBV6-6 to TRBJ2-7; the TCRdb D gene call, TRBD2, has no DNA to confirm it. From germline, CDR1 is MNHNY and CDR2 SVGAGI (reference sequence). This CDR3 is built from 14 residues. The CDR3 loop is CASSYRDYLGEQYF.

This sequence joins TRBV9 and TRBJ1-2; there is no DNA to check the TCRdb D call of TRBD1. The germline gives CDR1 SGDLS, CDR2 YYNGEE. The length of the CDR3 is 15 residues. CDR3 sequence reads: CASSSGPSGDYGYTF.

The genes are TRBV28 and TRBJ1-2; the TCRdb call, TRBD1, lacks DNA for checking. Looked up from germline, CDR1 is MDHEN and CDR2 is SYDVKM. The CDR3 loop spans 13 amino acids. The CDR3 loop reads CASSQTGPYGYTF.

The V call is TRBV7-9, the J call TRBJ2-1; with no DNA, the TCRdb D assignment of TRBD1 cannot be verified. Looked up from germline, CDR1 is SEHNR and CDR2 is FQNEAQ (reference sequence). This CDR3 region has 14 residues. CDR3 sequence: CAGLTGSSYNEQFF. Using reference TRBV7-9 and TRBJ2-1 for the parts outside the CDR3, the full variable domain is DTGVSQNPRHKITKRGQNVTFRCDPISEHNRLYWYRQTLGQGPEFLTYFQNEAQLEKSRLLSDRFSAERPKGSFSTLEIQRTEQGDSAMYLCAGLTGSSYNEQFFGPGTRLTVL.

The V call is TRBV11-2, the J call TRBJ2-4; as DNA is missing, the TRBD1 call by TCRdb cannot be tested. The CDR3 loop spans 14 amino acids. Germline V gives CDR1 SGHAT, CDR2 FQNNGV. The CDR3 reads CASSVYRGHGIQYF.

The chain is built from TRBV30 and TRBJ1-2. This CDR3 region has 13 residues. The germline gives CDR1 GTSNPN, CDR2 SVGIG (reference sequence). The CDR3 is CAWSDQPVYGYTF.

The chain joins TRBV7-2 to TRBJ2-1; TCRdb lists TRBD1, though no DNA is available to test this call. The CDR3 extends over 13 amino acids. CDR1 is SGHTA and CDR2 is FQGNSA in the germline V gene. The CDR3 is CASSLLRDGEQFF.

The V gene is TRBV29-1, the J gene TRBJ2-3; as DNA is missing, the TRBD1 call by TCRdb cannot be tested. CDR1 SQVTM and CDR2 ANQGSEA come from the germline V gene. CDR3 length: 22 amino acids. The CDR3 is CSVRSYVVGRDSMKSSTDTQYF.

The chain links TRBV14 to TRBJ2-7. The CDR3 runs 13 residues. CDR1 and CDR2 from the germline V gene are SGHDN and FVKESK. The CDR3 reads CASSQDLSYEQYF.

The chain combines TRBV4-1 with TRBJ2-7; checking the TCRdb D call of TRBD2 is not possible without DNA. This CDR3 has 17 residues. Germline V gene lookup returns CDR1 MGHRA and CDR2 YSYEKL. The CDR3 protein is CASSQAGLAGSSYEQYF.

The rearrangement joins TRBV15 to TRBJ2-2; with no DNA, the TCRdb D assignment of TRBD1 cannot be verified. The germline gives CDR1 LNHNV, CDR2 YYDKDF (reference sequence). This CDR3 spans 15 amino acids. The CDR3 here is CATRDPGSNTGELFF.

The chain uses TRBV18 and TRBJ1-2; TCRdb names TRBD1, which stays unverified in the absence of DNA. The CDR3 spans 14 residues. From germline, CDR1 is KGHSH and CDR2 LQKENI. The CDR3 protein is CASSYGQGDYGYTF.

The V and J genes are TRBV6-1 and TRBJ2-3. The germline gives CDR1 MNHNS, CDR2 SASEGT. This CDR3 region has 15 residues. CDR3 loop: CASSEYGRTGDTQYF.

This sequence joins TRBV7-2 and TRBJ2-2; TCRdb designates TRBD2, a call that cannot be tested without DNA. This CDR3 region has 13 residues. Per germline, CDR1 SGHTA and CDR2 FQGNSA. The CDR3 protein is CASSPPYTGELFF.

J is TRBJ1-2 and V is TRBV6-5. The V gene's germline CDR1 is MNHEY and CDR2 SVGAGI. The CDR3 totals 12 residues. The CDR3 protein is CASSPPFRGYTF.

The chain uses TRBV19 and TRBJ2-1; as DNA is missing, the TRBD1 call by TCRdb cannot be tested. The CDR3 is made up of 15 amino acids. Germline CDR1 reads LNHDA; CDR2 reads SQIVND (reference sequence). CDR3 region: CASSMAGVGDNEQFF.

The rearrangement joins TRBV5-1 to TRBJ2-3; TCRdb's D gene call, TRBD1, goes unchecked for lack of DNA. CDR1 is SGHRS and CDR2 is YFSETQ in the germline V gene. There are 16 residues in the CDR3. CDR3 loop: CASSADDRGWTDTQYF.

The V call is TRBV12-3 or TRBV12-4, the J call TRBJ2-7; no DNA is available, so the TRBD1 call from TCRdb remains unchecked. The CDR3 covers 14 residues. CDR3: CASSHSGGPREQYF.

The CDR3 loop is CASSSKQGITSYEQYF. This rearrangement joins TRBV5-1 to TRBJ2-7; TCRdb indicates TRBD1, and absent DNA this call remains unverified. The V gene's germline CDR1 is SGHRS and CDR2 YFSETQ. This CDR3 region has 16 residues.

The rearrangement links TRBV29-1 to TRBJ1-2; TCRdb calls TRBD1, which cannot be checked without DNA. The CDR3 has 15 residues. Germline V gene lookup returns CDR1 SQVTM and CDR2 ANQGSEA. CDR3 residues: CSAVAPFEGEDGYTF.